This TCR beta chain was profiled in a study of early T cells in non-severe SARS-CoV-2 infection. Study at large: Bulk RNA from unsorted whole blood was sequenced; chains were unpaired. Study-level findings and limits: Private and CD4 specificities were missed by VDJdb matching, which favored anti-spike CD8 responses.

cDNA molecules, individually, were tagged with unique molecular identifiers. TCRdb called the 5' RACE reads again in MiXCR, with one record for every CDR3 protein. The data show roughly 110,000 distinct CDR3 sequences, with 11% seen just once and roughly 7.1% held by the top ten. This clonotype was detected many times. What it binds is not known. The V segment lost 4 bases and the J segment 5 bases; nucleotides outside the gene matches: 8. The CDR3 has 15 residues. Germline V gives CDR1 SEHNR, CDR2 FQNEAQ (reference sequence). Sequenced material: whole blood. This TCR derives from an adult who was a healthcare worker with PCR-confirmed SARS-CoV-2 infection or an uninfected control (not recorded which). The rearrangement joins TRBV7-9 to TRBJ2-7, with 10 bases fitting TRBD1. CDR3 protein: CASSYYGTGVNEQYF. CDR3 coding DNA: TGTGCCAGCAGCTACTACGGGACAGGGGTCAACGAGCAGTACTTC.